These T cell receptor beta chains were read from a single sample in a study of lymphopenia after photon versus proton radiotherapy. Libraries were prepared by immunoSEQ multiplex PCR; TCRdb keeps only in-frame clonotypes and omits some of them. This sample yields 50,000 to 60,000 clones, of which 80% to 95% are seen a single time; 18% belongs to the top ten. The sequencing here drew on peripheral blood, taken from a patient treated with photon-based radiotherapy. The receptors were sampled from a woman in her forties with cholangiocarcinoma. Each CDR3 is given with its conserved first and last residue. A D gene is named only where the DNA matches it firmly. Clone sizes are given selectively: once, few, many, or a class where the clone is expanded.

j_gene	abundance	v_gene	d_gene	CDR3aa	CDR3nt
TRBJ2-3	.	TRBV10-3	TRBD2	CATGAGDTDTQYF	TGTGCCACCGGAGCGGGGGACACAGATACGCAGTATTTT
TRBJ1-1	once	TRBV6-5	TRBD1	CASSYQGEVNTEAFF	TGTGCCAGCAGTTACCAGGGGGAGGTGAACACTGAAGCTTTCTTT
TRBJ2-1	.	TRBV13	.	CASSHRANEQFF	TGTGCCAGCAGCCATAGGGCAAATGAGCAGTTCTTC
TRBJ1-2	.	TRBV28	.	CASNYYGYTF	TGTGCCAGCAACTACTATGGCTACACCTTC
TRBJ1-3	.	TRBV9	TRBD1	CASSPGQGRNTIYF	TGTGCCAGCAGCCCGGGACAGGGAAGAAACACCATATATTTT
TRBJ2-1	once	TRBV9	.	CASSVGGLSSYNEQFF	TGTGCCAGCAGCGTAGGTGGGTTGAGCTCCTACAATGAGCAGTTCTTC
TRBJ2-1	.	TRBV29-1	.	CREGLLYNEQFF	TGCCGCGAGGGCCTGCTCTACAATGAGCAGTTCTTC
TRBJ1-1	.	TRBV11-2	.	CASSFRVNTEAFF	TGTGCCAGCAGCTTCAGGGTTAACACTGAAGCTTTCTTT
TRBJ1-2	.	TRBV2	TRBD1	CASSGGQGALHYGYTF	TGTGCCAGCAGTGGGGGACAGGGGGCTCTTCACTATGGCTACACCTTC
TRBJ1-1	.	TRBV6-1	.	CASSAGGAGTEAFF	TGTGCCAGCAGTGCTGGAGGGGCGGGGACTGAAGCTTTCTTT
TRBJ1-5	.	TRBV28	TRBD1	CASRPGQDIQPQHF	TGTGCCAGCAGACCGGGACAGGATATTCAGCCCCAGCATTTT
TRBJ1-3	.	TRBV29-1	.	CSVSGTTNSGNTIYF	TGCAGCGTTTCCGGGACAACGAATTCGGGGAACACCATATATTTT
TRBJ1-1	.	TRBV29-1	.	CSVLGGARTEAFF	TGCAGCGTCCTGGGCGGGGCTCGCACTGAAGCTTTCTTT
TRBJ2-3	.	TRBV7-3	TRBD2	CASSQPLAGGPRDTQYF	TGTGCCAGCAGCCAACCCCTAGCGGGGGGGCCAAGAGATACGCAGTATTTT